This T cell receptor beta chain was recorded in a study of blood T cell repertoires in COVID-19. The wider study: Nucleic acid was either cDNA or gDNA, and it came from T cells, B-cell-depleted T cells, or PBMCs.

The sample holds one count of this clone. Original processing methods: Estimation of nucleated cell counts was performed using reference gene primer amplification. Produced via immunoSEQ multiplex PCR; TCRdb's table is partial and in-frame only. The D gene and trimming were derived from the DNA, and the V and J assignments and clone size from that table. The sample includes about 300,000 clones, more than 75% of them seen just once. The V gene's germline CDR1 is SGHAT and CDR2 FQNNGV. The CDR3 loop spans 17 amino acids. J was trimmed by 0 bases and V by 6 bases; bases with no gene match: 10. The chain joins TRBV11-2 to TRBJ2-7; 11 nucleotides agree with TRBD2. This clonotype was sampled from a man aged 25 to 40 who had recovered from COVID-19. The sequenced sample consisted of PBMCs or T cells enriched from blood (not recorded which). The CDR3 DNA is TGTGCCAGCAGTCGGACTAGCGGGTCCCGCCGCTCCTACGAGCAGTACTTC. Encoded protein: CASSRTSGSRRSYEQYF. The entire variable domain, with the rest obtained from reference TRBV11-2 and TRBJ2-7, is as follows: EAGVAQSPRYKIIEKRQSVAFWCNPISGHATLYWYQQILGQGPKLLIQFQNNGVVDDSQLPKDRFSAERLKGVDSTLKIQPAKLEDSAVYLCASSRTSGSRRSYEQYFGPGTRLTVT.